These T cell receptor beta chains were read from a single sample in a study of blood T cell repertoires in COVID-19. Here immunoSEQ multiplex PCR was the method, and the copy in TCRdb shows in-frame clones only, minus some. The sample has under 85,000 clones, 84% seen once. The sample comprised peripheral blood. Receptors were obtained from a man aged 45-60 years with COVID-19, enrolled during active disease. Each CDR3 is given with its conserved first and last residue. A D gene is named only where the DNA matches it firmly. Size is omitted from some rows. Given values are once, few, many or a class for expanded clones.

j_call d_call clone_size v_call cdr3_aa cdr3_nt
TRBJ2-7 - - TRBV18 CASSPGGPSYEQYF TGTGCCAGCTCACCAGGAGGACCTTCCTACGAGCAGTACTTC
TRBJ2-1 - - TRBV6-5 CASSYSRGNPTEQFF TGTGCCAGCAGTTACTCTAGGGGCAATCCTACTGAGCAGTTCTTC
TRBJ2-7 - - TRBV4-3 CASSRQPTESSYEQYF TGCGCCAGCAGCCGACAACCGACAGAGAGCTCCTACGAGCAGTACTTC
TRBJ2-3 - - TRBV19 CATTRRGGPSSTDTQYF TGTGCCACCACCCGGAGGGGGGGGCCTTCTAGCACAGATACGCAGTATTTT
TRBJ2-2 - - TRBV3-1/TRBV3-2 CASSQNRETGELFF TGTGCCAGCAGCCAAAACAGGGAAACCGGGGAGCTGTTTTTT
TRBJ2-1 TRBD2 - TRBV10-1 CASRGRGATYNEQFF TGCGCCAGCCGGGGGCGGGGGGCAACCTACAATGAGCAGTTCTTC
TRBJ2-1 - - TRBV5-5 CASRGAGYNEQFF TGTGCCAGCAGGGGTGCAGGCTACAATGAGCAGTTCTTC
TRBJ2-1 TRBD2 - TRBV18 CASSGATSGGIKSSYNEQFF TGTGCCAGCTCCGGGGCAACTAGCGGGGGGATTAAAAGCTCCTACAATGAGCAGTTCTTC
TRBJ1-5 - - TRBV19 CASTPDSHSNQPQHF TGTGCCAGTACTCCGGACAGCCATAGCAATCAGCCCCAGCATTTT
TRBJ1-1 - few TRBV11-2 CASSQMITGNTEAFF TGTGCCAGCAGCCAAATGATTACAGGGAACACTGAAGCTTTCTTT
TRBJ1-4 - - TRBV5-1 CASSLAEFNEKLFF TGCGCCAGCAGCTTAGCGGAATTTAATGAAAAACTGTTTTTT
TRBJ2-1 TRBD1 - TRBV9 CASSGRQGALKQFF TGTGCCAGCAGCGGCCGACAGGGGGCCTTAAAGCAGTTCTTC
TRBJ1-2 - few TRBV5-1 CASSSSPGQGYGYTF -
TRBJ1-4 - few TRBV7-9 CASSFFRGGHEKLFF TGTGCCAGCAGCTTCTTCAGGGGCGGCCATGAAAAACTGTTTTTT
TRBJ1-4 TRBD1 few TRBV4-3 CASSQPGTGGVGEKLFF TGCGCCAGCAGCCAACCCGGGACAGGGGGCGTAGGGGAAAAACTGTTTTTT
TRBJ1-2 TRBD1 - TRBV19 CASFPGEGQGNYGYTF TGTGCCAGTTTCCCAGGGGAAGGACAGGGGAACTATGGCTACACCTTC
TRBJ1-5 TRBD1 few TRBV2 CASNLQGAPGQPQHF TGTGCCAGCAATCTACAGGGGGCGCCGGGTCAGCCCCAGCATTTT
TRBJ1-3 TRBD1 once TRBV12-3/TRBV12-4 CAGRGQGNTIYF TGTGCCGGCAGGGGGCAGGGAAACACCATATATTTT
TRBJ2-1 TRBD2 - TRBV30 CASTGGAGNEQFF TGTGCCTCAACCGGGGGGGCCGGGAATGAGCAGTTCTTC
TRBJ2-2 - - TRBV12-3/TRBV12-4 CASKKASGGELFF TGTGCCAGCAAAAAGGCCAGCGGCGGGGAGCTGTTTTTT
TRBJ1-1 - - TRBV15 CATSRDQGPTEAFF TGTGCCACCAGCAGAGATCAGGGCCCCACTGAAGCTTTCTTT
TRBJ1-3 - - TRBV6-5 CASSLRGNTIYF TGTGCCAGCAGTTTACGGGGAAACACCATATATTTT
TRBJ1-1 - - TRBV5-5 CASSLSGGDTEAFF TGTGCCAGCAGCTTGTCCGGGGGGGACACTGAAGCTTTCTTT
TRBJ2-1 - few TRBV30 CAWRAGIEQFF TGTGCCTGGCGAGCAGGGATTGAGCAGTTCTTC
TRBJ1-4 TRBD1 - TRBV7-9 CASSQGQGNEKLFF TGTGCCAGCAGCCAAGGACAGGGGAATGAAAAACTGTTTTTT
TRBJ2-2 - - TRBV29-1 CSVRGTNGELFF TGCAGCGTGCGGGGGACAAACGGGGAGCTGTTTTTT
TRBJ2-2 - - TRBV7-9 CASSPGTGELFF TGTGCCAGCAGCCCGGGCACCGGGGAGCTGTTTTTT
TRBJ1-2 - - TRBV23-1 CEKGLTDGYTF TGCGAAAAGGGGTTGACGGATGGCTACACCTTC
TRBJ2-5 TRBD1 - TRBV4-1 CASSQVMTGGALETQYF TGCGCCAGCAGCCAAGTTATGACAGGGGGCGCTTTGGAGACCCAGTACTTC
TRBJ1-6 - - TRBV6-1 CASSDEGGGYSPLHF TGTGCCAGCAGTGATGAAGGTGGAGGGTATTCACCCCTCCACTTT
TRBJ2-2 - - TRBV29-1 CSVVPLRDMNTGELFF TGCAGCGTTGTCCCCCTACGGGACATGAACACCGGGGAGCTGTTTTTT
TRBJ2-5 - - TRBV18 CASSLRQAEGQETQYF TGTGCCAGCTCATTAAGACAGGCCGAAGGCCAAGAGACCCAGTACTTC
TRBJ1-2 TRBD1 - TRBV5-5 CASSLWTGGYTF TGTGCCAGCAGCCTTTGGACAGGAGGCTACACCTTC
TRBJ2-7 TRBD2 - TRBV19 CASAPGGSSYEQYF TGTGCCAGTGCTCCGGGCGGGAGCTCCTACGAGCAGTACTTC
TRBJ1-1 - - TRBV5-1 CASSPFSTGDTEAFF TGCGCCAGCAGCCCCTTTTCGACGGGGGACACTGAAGCTTTCTTT
TRBJ2-1 - - TRBV6-5 CASAEGDSIEQFF TGTGCCAGCGCAGAGGGGGATTCAATTGAGCAGTTCTTC
TRBJ2-3 - - TRBV5-1 CASSLAEGTDTQYF TGCGCCAGCAGCTTGGCCGAGGGAACAGATACGCAGTATTTT
TRBJ2-2 - - TRBV11-1 CASSLEGAGNTGELFF TGTGCCAGCAGCTTGGAGGGGGCTGGAAACACCGGGGAGCTGTTTTTT
TRBJ2-1 TRBD2 - TRBV7-9 CASSPQTSGGRSYNEQFF TGTGCCAGCAGCCCTCAGACTAGCGGGGGCCGCTCCTACAATGAGCAGTTCTTC
TRBJ1-1 - - TRBV12-5 CASGFSNTEAFF TGTGCTAGTGGTTTCAGTAACACTGAAGCTTTCTTT
TRBJ2-3 TRBD1 - TRBV4-1 CASSQDSVQGAGTDTQYF TGCGCCAGCAGCCAAGATTCGGTTCAGGGGGCCGGCACAGATACGCAGTATTTT
TRBJ1-2 - - TRBV18 CASSSPDRTYGYTF TGTGCCAGCTCATCCCCCGACAGGACCTATGGCTACACCTTC
TRBJ1-6 - - TRBV6-2/TRBV6-3 CASSSAVSYNSPLHF TGTGCCAGCAGTTCAGCGGTCTCCTATAATTCACCCCTCCACTTT
TRBJ2-7 TRBD1 - TRBV5-1 CASSFGTGTIVEQYF TGCGCCAGCAGCTTCGGGACAGGAACCATCGTTGAGCAGTACTTC
TRBJ1-6 TRBD1 - TRBV27 CASSSRGLSNSPLHF TGTGCCAGCAGTTCCAGGGGGCTAAGTAATTCACCCCTCCACTTT
TRBJ2-7 - - TRBV18 CASSPSAEEQYF TGTGCCAGCTCACCCTCTGCCGAGGAGCAGTACTTC
TRBJ2-1 TRBD2 - TRBV9 CASSSTRGGAGEQFF TGTGCCAGCAGCTCAACTCGCGGGGGGGCCGGGGAGCAGTTCTTC
TRBJ2-7 - - TRBV7-7 CASSFGADGYEQYF TGTGCTAGCAGCTTCGGCGCGGATGGCTACGAGCAGTACTTC
TRBJ2-7 - - TRBV29-1 CSVEDRDKEVYEQYF TGCAGCGTTGAAGATCGGGACAAGGAGGTCTACGAGCAGTACTTC
TRBJ1-5 - - TRBV19 CASSIQGTGIDAPNQPQHF TGTGCCAGTAGTATACAGGGGACGGGGATCGATGCACCAAATCAGCCCCAGCATTTT
TRBJ1-1 - - TRBV4-2 CASSHGPGRMNTEAFF TGTGCCAGCAGCCACGGCCCGGGTAGGATGAACACTGAAGCTTTCTTT